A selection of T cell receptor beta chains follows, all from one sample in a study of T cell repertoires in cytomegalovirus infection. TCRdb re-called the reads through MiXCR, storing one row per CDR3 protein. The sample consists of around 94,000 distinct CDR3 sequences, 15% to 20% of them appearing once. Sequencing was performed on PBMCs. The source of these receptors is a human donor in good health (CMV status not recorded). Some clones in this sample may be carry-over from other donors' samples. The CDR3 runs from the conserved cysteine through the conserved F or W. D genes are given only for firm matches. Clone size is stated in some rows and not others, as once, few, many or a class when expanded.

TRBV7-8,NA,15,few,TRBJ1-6,TGTGCCAGCATCCAGGGTGCGGGGAAGAATTCACCCCTCCACTTT,CASIQGAGKNSPLHF
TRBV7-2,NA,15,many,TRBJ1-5,TGTGCCAGCAGGTTCTCGACTGCTAAGGACCAGCCCCAGCATTTT,CASRFSTAKDQPQHF
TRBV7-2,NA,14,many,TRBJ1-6,TGTGCCAGCAGCCTGACAGGTCACAATTCACCCCTCCACTTT,CASSLTGHNSPLHF
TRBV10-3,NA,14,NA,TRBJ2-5,TGTGCCATCAGCGATCCCTCCGGGTCGGAGACCCAGTACTTC,CAISDPSGSETQYF
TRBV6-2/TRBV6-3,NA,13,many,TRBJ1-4,TGTGCCACCTCGTCGAGGGAGAATGAAAAACTGTTTTTT,CATSSRENEKLFF
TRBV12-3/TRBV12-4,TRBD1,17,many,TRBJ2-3,TGTGCCAGCAGTCAGGGAGACAGGGTCAAGGTAACAGATACGCAGTATTTT,CASSQGDRVKVTDTQYF
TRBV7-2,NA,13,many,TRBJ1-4,TGTGCCAGCAGCCCCGGTTGGACGGAAAAACTGTTTTTT,CASSPGWTEKLFF
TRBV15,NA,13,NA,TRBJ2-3,TGTGCCACCTCTTATCGGAGCACAGATACGCAGTATTTT,CATSYRSTDTQYF
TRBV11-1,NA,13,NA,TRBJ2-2,TGTGCCAGCAGCTATCGGGACACCGGGGAGCTGTTTTTT,CASSYRDTGELFF
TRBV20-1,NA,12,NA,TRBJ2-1,TGCAGTGCTAGAGGGCAACTTCATGAGCAGTTCTTC,CSARGQLHEQFF
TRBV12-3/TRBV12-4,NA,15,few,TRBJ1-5,TGTGCCAGCAGTCCCGGGACCGAAATCAATCAGCCCCAGCATTTT,CASSPGTEINQPQHF